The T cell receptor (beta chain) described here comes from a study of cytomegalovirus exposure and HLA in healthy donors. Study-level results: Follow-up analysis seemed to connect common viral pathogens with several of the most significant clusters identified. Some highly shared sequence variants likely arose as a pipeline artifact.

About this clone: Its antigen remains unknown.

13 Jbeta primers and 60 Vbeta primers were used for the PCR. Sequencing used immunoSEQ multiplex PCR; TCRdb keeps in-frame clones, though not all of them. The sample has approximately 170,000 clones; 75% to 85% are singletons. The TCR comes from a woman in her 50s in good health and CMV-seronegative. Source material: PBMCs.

DNA of the CDR3: TGTGCCAGCAGTACCGGGACAGGCGACACCGGGGAGCTGTTTTTT. Its translation: CASSTGTGDTGELFF. The rearrangement uses TRBV4-2 and TRBJ2-2, with 8 bases matching TRBD1. CDR1 and CDR2 from the germline V gene are LGHNA and YNFKEQ. The CDR3 has 15 amino acids. With 6 bases clipped from V and 3 bases from J, the junction kept 6 bases outside the gene matches.